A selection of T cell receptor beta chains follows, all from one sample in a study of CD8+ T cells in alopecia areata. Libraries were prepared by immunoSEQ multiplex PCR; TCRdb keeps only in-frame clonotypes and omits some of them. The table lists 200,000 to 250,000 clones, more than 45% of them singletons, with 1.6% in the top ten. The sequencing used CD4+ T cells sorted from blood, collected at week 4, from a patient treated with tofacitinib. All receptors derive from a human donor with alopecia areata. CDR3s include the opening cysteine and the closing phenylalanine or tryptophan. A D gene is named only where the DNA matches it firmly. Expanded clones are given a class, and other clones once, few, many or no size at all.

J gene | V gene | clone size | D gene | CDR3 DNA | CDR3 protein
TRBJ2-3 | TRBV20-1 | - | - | TGCAGTGCTAGAGTGGCAACAGAGCAGTATTTT | CSARVATEQYF
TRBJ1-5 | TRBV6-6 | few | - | TGTGCCAGCAGTCCCTATAGCAATCAGCCCCAGCATTTT | CASSPYSNQPQHF
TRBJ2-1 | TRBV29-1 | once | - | TGCAGCGTTGCGGAGGGGAATTACAATGAGCAGTTCTTC | CSVAEGNYNEQFF
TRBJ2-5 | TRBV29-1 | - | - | TGCAGCGTTGACAGGGTGGAGACCCAGTACTTC | CSVDRVETQYF
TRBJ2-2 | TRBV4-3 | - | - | TGCGCCAGCAGCCACGAAGTCGGGGAGCTGTTTTTT | CASSHEVGELFF
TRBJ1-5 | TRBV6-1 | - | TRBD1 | TGTGCCAGCAGTGGAGGGACAGGAGAGTCGGGGGGCAATCAGCCCCAGCATTTT | CASSGGTGESGGNQPQHF
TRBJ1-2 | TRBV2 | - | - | TGTGCCAGCAATTCGGGACAAGTCTATGGCTACACCTTC | CASNSGQVYGYTF
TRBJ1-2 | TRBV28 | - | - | TGTGCCAGCAGTTTGGTTTTAGGCACTTGGGGCTACACCTTC | CASSLVLGTWGYTF
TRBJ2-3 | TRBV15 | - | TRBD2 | TGTGCCACCAGCAGGACTAGCGGATTCACAGATACGCAGTATTTT | CATSRTSGFTDTQYF
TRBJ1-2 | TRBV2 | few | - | TGTGCCAGCAGTGAAGAGGAACCAGCCCACACCTTC | CASSEEEPAHTF
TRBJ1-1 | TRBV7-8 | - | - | TGTGCCAGCAGCCTAGACACTGAAGCTTTCTTT | CASSLDTEAFF
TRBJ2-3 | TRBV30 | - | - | TGTGCCTGGAGTAGACGTCTAAGAGACACAGATACGCAGTATTTT | CAWSRRLRDTDTQYF
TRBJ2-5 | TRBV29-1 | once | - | TGCAGCGTTGATATACAAATCGGAGAGACCCAGTACTTC | CSVDIQIGETQYF
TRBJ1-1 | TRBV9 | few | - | TGTGCCAGCAGCCCGCGAAACACTGAAGCTTTCTTT | CASSPRNTEAFF
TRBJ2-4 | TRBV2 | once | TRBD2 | TGTGCCAGCAGCAGCTCCGGGACTAGCGGAAACATTCAGTACTTC | CASSSSGTSGNIQYF
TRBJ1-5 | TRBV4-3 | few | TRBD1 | TGCGCCAGCAGCCTGCGACAGGGAGGTCAGCCCCAGCATTTT | CASSLRQGGQPQHF
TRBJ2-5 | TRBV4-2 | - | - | TGTGCCAGCAGCCAAGGGCAGGAGGGGGAGACCCAGTACTTC | CASSQGQEGETQYF
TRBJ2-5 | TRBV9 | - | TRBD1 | TGTGCCAGCAGCAGTCAGGGGGAAGGAGAGACCCAGTACTTC | CASSSQGEGETQYF
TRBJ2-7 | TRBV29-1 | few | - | TGCAGCGTTGCGCAGGGCTCCTACGAGCAGTACTTC | CSVAQGSYEQYF
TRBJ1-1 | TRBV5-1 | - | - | TGCGCCAGCCGGGACTCCCTGAACACTGAAGCTTTCTTT | CASRDSLNTEAFF
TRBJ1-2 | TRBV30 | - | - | TGTGCCTGGAGTGTAAATAGGGGCTATGGCTACACCTTC | CAWSVNRGYGYTF
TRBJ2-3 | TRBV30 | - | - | TGTGCCTGGAGTCCGTCCCGAACAGTACTAAGCACAGATACGCAGTATTTT | CAWSPSRTVLSTDTQYF
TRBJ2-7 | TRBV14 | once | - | TGTGCCAGCAGCCAGCACCCGACAGGATCCTACGAGCAGTACTTC | CASSQHPTGSYEQYF
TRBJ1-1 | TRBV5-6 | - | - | TGTGCCAGCAGCACCCCGAGTTGGGGGCGGATGAACACTGAAGCTTTCTTT | CASSTPSWGRMNTEAFF